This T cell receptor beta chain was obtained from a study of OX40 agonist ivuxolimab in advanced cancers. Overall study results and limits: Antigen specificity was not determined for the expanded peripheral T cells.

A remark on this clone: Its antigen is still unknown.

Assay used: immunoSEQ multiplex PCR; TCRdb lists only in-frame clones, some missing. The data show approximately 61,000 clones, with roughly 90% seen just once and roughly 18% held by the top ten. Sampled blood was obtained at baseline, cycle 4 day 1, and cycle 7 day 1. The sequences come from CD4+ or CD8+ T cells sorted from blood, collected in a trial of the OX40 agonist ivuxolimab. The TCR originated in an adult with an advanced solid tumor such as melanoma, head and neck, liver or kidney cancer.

The CDR3 loop is CASSSGENTEAFF. The CDR3 coding sequence is TGTGCCAGCAGCTCAGGGGAGAACACTGAAGCTTTCTTT. The V gene is TRBV11-3, the J gene TRBJ1-1; D is perhaps TRBD1 (6 bases). Trimming stripped 4 bases from V and 1 base from J, with 7 bases between. Germline assignment: CDR1 SGHNT and CDR2 YENEEA. This CDR3 has 13 amino acids.